A selection of T cell receptor beta chains follows, all from one sample in a study of blood T cell repertoires in COVID-19. Libraries were prepared by immunoSEQ multiplex PCR; TCRdb keeps only in-frame clonotypes and omits some of them. This sample has 150,000 to 180,000 clones; about 90% occur once, and the top ten carry about 0.55%. The source material was peripheral blood. These receptors all come from a middle-aged man with acute or convalescent COVID-19. Each CDR3 is given with its conserved first and last residue. The D gene is left open where the match is weak. A clone size is listed for some rows: how often the clone was seen (once, few, many), or a class if it is expanded.

v_gene	j_gene	d_gene	abundance	CDR3nt	CDR3aa
TRBV28	TRBJ1-1	TRBD1	NA	TGTGCCAGCAGCCGAGGGACAGGGGTAACTGAAGCTTTCTTT	CASSRGTGVTEAFF
TRBV4-1	TRBJ2-2	TRBD2	NA	TGCGCCAGCAGCCAGCGGGCTCTAGCGGGGGGATACACCGGGGAGCTGTTTTTT	CASSQRALAGGYTGELFF
TRBV7-9	TRBJ1-5	NA	few	TGTGCCAGCAGTCAAGGGAGTCAGCCCCAGCATTTT	CASSQGSQPQHF
TRBV28	TRBJ2-7	TRBD2	NA	TGTGCCAGCAGTTTAACTAGCGGGACGAATGAGCAGTACTTC	CASSLTSGTNEQYF
TRBV7-9	TRBJ1-5	NA	once	TGTGCCAGCAGCCCCGGGGGGGGTCAGCCCCAGCATTTT	CASSPGGGQPQHF
TRBV18	TRBJ2-2	TRBD1	NA	TGTGCCAGCTCCCAACGAGGGGACAGGACGAACACCGGGGAGCTGTTTTTT	CASSQRGDRTNTGELFF
TRBV15	TRBJ1-5	NA	NA	TGTGCCACCAGCACCACGGGCGGGCCGCCCCAGCATTTT	CATSTTGGPPQHF
TRBV4-3	TRBJ2-3	TRBD2	few	TGCGCCAGCAGCCAAGATTTAGCGGGGGGGCCAGATACGCAGTATTTT	CASSQDLAGGPDTQYF
TRBV2	TRBJ1-6	NA	NA	TGTGCCAGCAGTGAGGCAAGGGGCGGTCTTTCACCCCTCCACTTT	CASSEARGGLSPLHF
TRBV6-5	TRBJ1-3	TRBD1	NA	TGTGCCAGCCACAGGGGGGAGGGAAACACCATATATTTT	CASHRGEGNTIYF
TRBV9	TRBJ2-1	TRBD2	NA	TGTGCCAGCAGCTTAGGGACTAGCTACAATGAGCAGTTCTTC	CASSLGTSYNEQFF
TRBV5-1	TRBJ2-3	TRBD2	NA	TGCGCCAGCAGCTACCCGGGACTAGCGGGGGCCGCACATACGCAGTATTTT	CASSYPGLAGAAHTQYF
TRBV5-4	TRBJ1-2	NA	NA	TGTGCCAGCAGCTGGGGCGGGACTCCCCTTTATGGCTACACCTTC	CASSWGGTPLYGYTF
TRBV6-5	TRBJ2-1	TRBD2	few	TGTGCCAGCAACGCAGGCGGGGGGGCCAATGAGCAGTTCTTC	CASNAGGGANEQFF
TRBV6-5	TRBJ2-1	TRBD1	NA	TGTGCCAGCAAGGTAACCGGGACAGGTGGCGATGAGCAGTTCTTC	CASKVTGTGGDEQFF
TRBV14	TRBJ2-1	TRBD1	NA	TGTGCCAGCAGCCCCCGGACAGGGGGCTGGAATGAGCAGTTCTTC	CASSPRTGGWNEQFF
TRBV6-5	TRBJ1-4	NA	NA	TGTGCCAGCACCCCAAATGAAAAACTGTTTTTT	CASTPNEKLFF
TRBV9	TRBJ2-1	TRBD1	NA	TGTGCCAGCAGCGAAGGGACAGGGTCCTACAATGAGCAGTTCTTC	CASSEGTGSYNEQFF
TRBV20-1	TRBJ2-4	NA	NA	TGCAGTGCTAGTAGCCTACAGGGTTCCAAAAACATTCAGTACTTC	CSASSLQGSKNIQYF
TRBV5-6	TRBJ1-2	NA	few	TGTGCCAGCAGCTTAGAGGAGGCCCCGGGACTTAGCTATGGCTACACCTTC	CASSLEEAPGLSYGYTF
TRBV27	TRBJ1-2	NA	NA	TGTGCCAGCAGTTTATTTCGGGGAGAGGGAGGCTACACCTTC	CASSLFRGEGGYTF
TRBV28	TRBJ2-7	TRBD2	NA	TGTGCCAGCAGTTCGACTAGCGGTCCCTACGAGCAGTACTTC	CASSSTSGPYEQYF
TRBV19	TRBJ2-5	TRBD2	once	TGTGCCAGCAGACGAGTGGGAGCGGGACAAGAGACCCAGTACTTC	CASRRVGAGQETQYF
TRBV11-3	TRBJ1-3	NA	NA	TGTGCCAGCAGCAGTAAGAGCTCTGGAAACACCATATATTTT	CASSSKSSGNTIYF
TRBV28	TRBJ1-2	NA	NA	TGTGCCAGCAGGAGGGGGGGGCAGGTATATGGCTACACCTTC	CASRRGGQVYGYTF
TRBV10-3	TRBJ2-6	TRBD1	NA	TGTGCCATCAGGAGGGACAGATCTGGGGCCAACGTCCTGACTTTC	CAIRRDRSGANVLTF
TRBV2	TRBJ1-3	NA	NA	TGTGCCAGCAGGACACCTCGCTCTGGAAACACCATATATTTT	CASRTPRSGNTIYF
TRBV7-9	TRBJ1-6	NA	NA	TGTGCCAGCAGCGGCGCTGGAGGTAATTCACCCCTCCACTTT	CASSGAGGNSPLHF
TRBV6-6	TRBJ2-1	NA	once	TGTGCCAGCAGTTATGAGGGCGCCGGGGTTGAGCAGTTCTTC	CASSYEGAGVEQFF
TRBV9	TRBJ2-5	NA	NA	TGTGCCAGCAGCGTAGGGGTGGCGGACAAGTATCATACCCAGTACTTC	CASSVGVADKYHTQYF
TRBV7-3	TRBJ1-2	NA	NA	TGTGCCAGCAAAACCGGACAGCAGATCGATGGCTACACCTTC	CASKTGQQIDGYTF
TRBV19	TRBJ1-5	NA	NA	TGTGCCGTGGGGGGGGGTGCGAGGGATCAGCCCCAGCATTTT	CAVGGGARDQPQHF
TRBV7-9	TRBJ1-2	TRBD1	NA	TGTGCCAGCAGCTTCCACAGGGGGCTTGGCTACACCTTC	CASSFHRGLGYTF
TRBV7-6	TRBJ1-5	NA	NA	TGTGCCAGCAGCTTAGAACCCGGGGATAGCAATCAGCCCCAGCATTTT	CASSLEPGDSNQPQHF
TRBV2	TRBJ1-5	NA	NA	TGTGCCAGCAGTGAAGAGGCAGGGAGGAATCAGCCCCAGCATTTT	CASSEEAGRNQPQHF
TRBV18	TRBJ1-2	NA	once	TGTGCCAGCTCCCGAGACAAGACGGGAGGCTACACCTTC	CASSRDKTGGYTF
TRBV3-1/TRBV3-2	TRBJ1-1	NA	NA	TGTGCCAGCAGCGGCAGGGAAGGGGGCACTGAAGCTTTCTTT	CASSGREGGTEAFF
TRBV5-1	TRBJ1-1	NA	NA	TGCGCCAGCAGCTGGAGGCCTGCGATGAACACTGAAGCTTTCTTT	CASSWRPAMNTEAFF
TRBV7-9	TRBJ2-5	TRBD1	NA	TGTGCCAGCAGCCGACAGGGGTTCAGAGAGACCCAGTACTTC	CASSRQGFRETQYF
TRBV15	TRBJ1-3	TRBD1	NA	TGTGCCACCAGCAGAGCGACAGGGCTACCTGGAAACACCATATATTTT	CATSRATGLPGNTIYF
TRBV29-1	TRBJ2-1	NA	NA	TGCAGCGTTCAGGGGAGCAATGAGCAGTTCTTC	CSVQGSNEQFF
TRBV27	TRBJ2-7	TRBD2	NA	TGTGCCAGCAGCCTTCGGACTAGCGGCTACGAGCAGTACTTC	CASSLRTSGYEQYF
TRBV7-6	TRBJ2-1	TRBD2	NA	TGTGCCAGCAGCTTAGCGCTAGCGGGACCATACAATGAGCAGTTCTTC	CASSLALAGPYNEQFF
TRBV6-5	TRBJ1-5	TRBD1	NA	TGTGCCAGCAAGGCCAGACAGGGCGGCCAGCCCCAGCATTTT	CASKARQGGQPQHF
TRBV24-1	TRBJ2-1	NA	NA	TGTGCCACCAGTGATTTGCCCAGGGGCCCCTACAATGAGCAGTTCTTC	CATSDLPRGPYNEQFF
TRBV19	TRBJ1-4	TRBD1	NA	TGTGCCAGTAGTATAGTTGGGACAGGGGGCCGAAAACTGTTTTTT	CASSIVGTGGRKLFF
TRBV27	TRBJ1-1	NA	NA	TGTGCCAGCAGTCTCGGGGTGACTGAAGCTTTCTTT	CASSLGVTEAFF
TRBV11-2	TRBJ1-5	NA	NA	TGTGCCAGCAGCCCCCAGGGCAATCAGCCCCAGCATTTT	CASSPQGNQPQHF
TRBV6-5	TRBJ1-4	TRBD1	NA	TGTGCCAGCATGACAGGGGGCGAAGGTGAAAAACTGTTTTTT	CASMTGGEGEKLFF
TRBV29-1	TRBJ1-4	NA	NA	TGCAGCGTTGAACCACAGCAAAATGAAAAACTGTTTTTT	CSVEPQQNEKLFF
TRBV19	TRBJ2-2	TRBD2	NA	TGTGCCGGCGGACTAGCGGGAGGCACCGGGGAGCTGTTTTTT	CAGGLAGGTGELFF
TRBV5-1	TRBJ2-1	TRBD2	NA	TGCGCCAGCAGCCCACGGACTCCGGGACTAGCGGGAACGAGCTCCTACAATGAGCAGTTCTTC	CASSPRTPGLAGTSSYNEQFF
TRBV5-1	TRBJ2-5	NA	NA	TGCGCCAGCAGCCGAGATAGTACTCAAGAGACCCAGTACTTC	CASSRDSTQETQYF
TRBV12-3/TRBV12-4	TRBJ1-6	NA	few	TGTGCCAGCAGTCAGCGACCATCTTCACCCCTCCACTTT	CASSQRPSSPLHF
TRBV5-1	TRBJ2-1	TRBD2	NA	TGCGCCAGCAGCTTGAAACTAGCGGGGAATGAGCAGTTCTTC	CASSLKLAGNEQFF